The rows below give T cell receptor beta chains drawn from one sample of a study of T cell changes during pregnancy in multiple sclerosis. This table comes from immunoSEQ multiplex PCR, and its TCRdb copy is limited to in-frame clones, with some not included. Altogether around 96,000 clones are present, roughly 93% being singletons, with the ten largest covering around 4%. The source material was peripheral blood, sampled in the first trimester of pregnancy. Every receptor here comes from a female donor with multiple sclerosis, enrolled in a pregnancy study. Both conserved end residues are part of each CDR3. The order of the fields is clone size, J gene, D gene, V gene, CDR3 protein, CDR3 DNA. A D gene is named only where the DNA matches it firmly. Size is omitted from some rows. Given values are once, few, many or a class for expanded clones.

>NA|TRBJ2-1|TRBD2|TRBV6-4
CASSPNGRGGYNEQFF
TGTGCCAGCAGCCCTAATGGGAGGGGCGGATACAATGAGCAGTTCTTC
>NA|TRBJ2-2|TRBD1|TRBV19
CASSIARTGGTGELFF
TGTGCCAGTAGTATAGCCCGGACAGGGGGAACCGGGGAGCTGTTTTTT
>NA|TRBJ1-1|NA|TRBV5-5
CASSHNTEAFF
TGTGCCAGCAGCCATAACACTGAAGCTTTCTTT
>NA|TRBJ1-6|TRBD1|TRBV2
CASRDRSSYNSPLHF
TGTGCCAGCAGGGACAGGAGCTCCTATAATTCACCCCTCCACTTT
>NA|TRBJ2-1|TRBD2|TRBV27
CASSLAGVHNEQFF
TGTGCCAGCAGTCTAGCGGGGGTCCACAATGAGCAGTTCTTC
>NA|TRBJ1-6|NA|TRBV30
CAWSRGQGNSPLHF
TGTGCCTGGAGTAGAGGGCAGGGGAATTCACCCCTCCACTTT
>once|TRBJ2-1|TRBD2|TRBV4-2
CASSQESELAGYNEQFF
TGTGCCAGCAGCCAAGAATCTGAGCTAGCGGGGTACAATGAGCAGTTCTTC
>NA|TRBJ2-3|TRBD1|TRBV4-1
CASSQRQGSDTQYF
TGCGCCAGCAGTCAAAGACAGGGGTCCGATACGCAGTATTTT
>NA|TRBJ2-3|NA|TRBV14
CASSQGAIVGSDTQYF
TGTGCCAGCAGCCAAGGCGCTATTGTCGGTTCTGATACGCAGTATTTT
>NA|TRBJ2-5|NA|TRBV7-9
CASSHPSWTAQETQYF
TGTGCCAGCAGCCACCCTTCCTGGACAGCCCAAGAGACCCAGTACTTC
>NA|TRBJ2-3|NA|TRBV2
CASSEIGLLGTDTQYF
TGTGCCAGCAGTGAAATAGGTCTACTAGGGACAGATACGCAGTATTTT
>once|TRBJ1-2|NA|TRBV4-1
CASSQDESTSYGYTF
TGCGCCAGCAGCCAAGATGAGTCAACGAGCTATGGCTACACCTTC
>NA|TRBJ1-2|NA|TRBV14
CASSQVEGTGYTF
TGTGCCAGCAGCCAAGTAGAGGGAACCGGCTACACCTTC
>NA|TRBJ1-1|TRBD1|TRBV19
CASSPMTGDNTEAFF
TGTGCCAGTAGTCCGATGACAGGGGATAACACTGAAGCTTTCTTT
>once|TRBJ1-1|NA|TRBV2
CASRDSVNTEAFF
TGTGCCAGCAGGGACAGTGTGAACACTGAAGCTTTCTTT
>NA|TRBJ1-1|TRBD1|TRBV14
CASSQVPGGLGSAFF
TGTGCCAGCAGCCAAGTCCCAGGGGGCTTGGGCTCGGCTTTCTTT
>NA|TRBJ2-1|TRBD1|TRBV27
CASSSPQGASQPREFF
TGTGCCAGCAGTTCCCCACAGGGGGCAAGTCAACCGCGGGAGTTCTTC
>NA|TRBJ2-2|TRBD2|TRBV19
CASSRWGGTNTGELFF
TGTGCCAGTAGCCGATGGGGGGGGACTAACACCGGGGAGCTGTTTTTT
>once|TRBJ1-3|NA|TRBV2
CASISTGNSGNTIYF
TGTGCCAGCATCTCAACAGGAAACTCTGGAAACACCATATATTTT
>NA|TRBJ1-5|TRBD1|TRBV2
CASRDRGRVGSNQPQHF
TGTGCCAGCAGGGACAGGGGACGGGTGGGGAGCAATCAGCCCCAGCATTTT
>NA|TRBJ1-2|TRBD1|TRBV5-1
CASSGTGSYGYTF
TGCGCCAGCAGCGGGACAGGGAGCTATGGCTACACCTTC
>NA|TRBJ2-2|TRBD2|TRBV11-3
CASSSGGRQAGELFF
TGTGCCAGCAGCTCGGGGGGGCGGCAGGCCGGGGAGCTGTTTTTT
>NA|TRBJ1-1|NA|TRBV19
CASTTTALLGGTEAFF
TGTGCCAGTACCACAACCGCCCTACTGGGGGGCACTGAAGCTTTCTTT
>few|TRBJ2-5|TRBD2|TRBV4-2
CASSHGTSGGAEETQYF
TGTGCCAGCAGCCACGGGACTAGCGGGGGGGCAGAAGAGACCCAGTACTTC
>once|TRBJ1-6|TRBD1|TRBV9
CASSVAMDRADSPLHF
TGTGCCAGCAGCGTAGCTATGGACAGGGCCGATTCACCCCTCCACTTT
>NA|TRBJ2-7|TRBD1|TRBV18
CASSPGTDYEQYF
TGTGCCAGTTCACCAGGGACAGATTACGAGCAGTACTTC
>NA|TRBJ1-1|TRBD1|TRBV5-4
CASSLEGADTEAFF
TGTGCCAGCAGCTTGGAGGGGGCCGACACTGAAGCTTTCTTT
>NA|TRBJ2-5|NA|TRBV5-4
CASSLAGTGTVTQYF
TGTGCCAGCAGCTTGGCCGGAACAGGAACGGTGACCCAGTACTTC
>once|TRBJ1-1|TRBD1|TRBV5-1
CASSPRGQGRAFF
TGCGCCAGCAGCCCGAGGGGACAGGGAAGAGCTTTCTTT
>few|TRBJ1-1|NA|TRBV4-1
CASSHYDRTTEAFF
TGCGCCAGCAGCCATTATGACAGGACCACTGAAGCTTTCTTT
>NA|TRBJ1-1|NA|TRBV6-5
CASSYSRGNTEAFF
TGTGCCAGCAGTTACTCCCGGGGGAACACTGAAGCTTTCTTT
>NA|TRBJ2-1|NA|TRBV14
CASSHRSLYNEQFF
TGTGCCAGCAGCCACAGGTCGCTGTACAATGAGCAGTTCTTC
>NA|TRBJ1-1|NA|TRBV6-4
CASRRETENTEAFF
TGTGCCAGCAGACGGGAGACGGAGAACACTGAAGCTTTCTTT
>NA|TRBJ2-1|TRBD1|TRBV27
CASSKTGGKVQFF
TGTGCCAGCAGTAAGACAGGGGGCAAAGTCCAGTTCTTC
>few|TRBJ2-2|TRBD2|TRBV7-6
CASSLGLAGGTGELFF
TGTGCCAGCAGCTTAGGACTAGCGGGGGGGACCGGGGAGCTGTTTTTT
>NA|TRBJ1-2|TRBD1|TRBV6-6
CASSPRDRGSYGYTF
TGTGCCAGCAGCCCCCGGGACAGGGGATCCTATGGCTACACCTTC
>NA|TRBJ2-2|NA|TRBV7-3
CASSLTTGTGELFF
TGTGCCAGCAGCTTAACTACCGGGACCGGGGAGCTGTTTTTT
>NA|TRBJ1-2|NA|TRBV5-5
CASSSGAVLNYGYTF
TGTGCCAGCAGCTCCGGAGCGGTTCTCAACTATGGCTACACCTTC
>NA|TRBJ2-1|NA|TRBV27
CASRRLSPTDEQFF
TGTGCCAGCAGGAGACTCTCCCCTACCGATGAGCAGTTCTTC
>NA|TRBJ2-1|TRBD1|TRBV11-2
CASSFQQNGTVVHEQFF
TGTGCCAGCAGCTTTCAACAGAACGGGACAGTCGTACATGAGCAGTTCTTC
>NA|TRBJ1-2|NA|TRBV5-4
CASSLIQNYGYTF
TGTGCCAGCAGCTTGATACAGAACTATGGCTACACCTTC
>NA|TRBJ1-4|NA|TRBV5-6
CASSLATGEKLFF
TGTGCCAGCAGCTTAGCGACGGGTGAAAAACTGTTTTTT
>NA|TRBJ2-5|TRBD2|TRBV6-5
CASSYLAGGGTQYF
TGTGCCAGCAGTTACCTAGCGGGGGGAGGGACCCAGTACTTC
>NA|TRBJ1-2|NA|TRBV4-1
CASSQVAGEDGYTF
TGCGCCAGCAGCCAAGTTGCGGGTGAGGATGGCTACACCTTC
>NA|TRBJ1-3|NA|TRBV9
CASSVAGSGNTIYF
TGTGCCAGCAGCGTTGCGGGGTCTGGAAACACCATATATTTT